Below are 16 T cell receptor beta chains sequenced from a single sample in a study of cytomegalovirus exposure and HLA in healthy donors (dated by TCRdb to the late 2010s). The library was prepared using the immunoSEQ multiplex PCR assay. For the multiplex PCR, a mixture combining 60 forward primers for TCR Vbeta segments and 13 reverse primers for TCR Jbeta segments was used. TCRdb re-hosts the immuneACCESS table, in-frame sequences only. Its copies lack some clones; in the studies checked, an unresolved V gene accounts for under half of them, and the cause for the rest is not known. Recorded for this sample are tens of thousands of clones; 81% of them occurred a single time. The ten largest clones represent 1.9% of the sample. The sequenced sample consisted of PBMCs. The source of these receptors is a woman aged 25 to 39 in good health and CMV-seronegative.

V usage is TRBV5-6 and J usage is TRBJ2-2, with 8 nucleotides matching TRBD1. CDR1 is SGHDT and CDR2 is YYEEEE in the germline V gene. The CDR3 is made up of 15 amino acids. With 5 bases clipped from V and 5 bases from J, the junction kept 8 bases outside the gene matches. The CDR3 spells CASRMTGERTGELFF. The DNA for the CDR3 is TGTGCCAGCAGGATGACAGGGGAGCGAACCGGGGAGCTGTTTTTT.

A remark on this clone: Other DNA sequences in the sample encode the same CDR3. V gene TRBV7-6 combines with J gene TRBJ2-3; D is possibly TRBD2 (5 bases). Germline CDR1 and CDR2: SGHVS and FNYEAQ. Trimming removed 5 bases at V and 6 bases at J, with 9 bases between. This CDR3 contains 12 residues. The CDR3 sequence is CASSRRRDTQYF. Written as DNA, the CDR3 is TGTGCCAGCAGCCGTCGGAGGGATACGCAGTATTTT.

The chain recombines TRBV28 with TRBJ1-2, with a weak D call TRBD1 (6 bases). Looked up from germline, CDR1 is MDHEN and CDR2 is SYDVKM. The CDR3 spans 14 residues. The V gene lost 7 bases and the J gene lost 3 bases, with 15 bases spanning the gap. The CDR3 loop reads CASKGGGVDYGYTF. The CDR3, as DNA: TGTGCCAGCAAGGGGGGAGGGGTGGACTATGGCTACACCTTC.

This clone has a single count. The CDR3 is CASSPDRGPYNEQFF. The CDR3, as DNA: TGTGCCAGCAGCCCGGACAGGGGGCCCTACAATGAGCAGTTCTTC. V and J are TRBV5-6 and TRBJ2-1; 11 positions agree with TRBD1. Trimming cost V 4 bases and J 2 bases; bases outside gene matches: 2. The CDR3 totals 15 residues. From germline, CDR1 is SGHDT and CDR2 YYEEEE. Drawing the rest from reference TRBV5-6 and TRBJ2-1, the complete variable domain is DAGVTQSPTHLIKTRGQQVTLRCSPKSGHDTVSWYQQALGQGPQFIFQYYEEEERQRGNFPDRFSGHQFPNYSSELNVNALLLGDSALYLCASSPDRGPYNEQFFGPGTRLTVL.

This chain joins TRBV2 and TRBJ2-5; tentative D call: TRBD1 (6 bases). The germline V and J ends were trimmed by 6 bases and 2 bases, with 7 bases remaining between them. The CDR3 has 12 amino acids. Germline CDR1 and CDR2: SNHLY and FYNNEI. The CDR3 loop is CASRRGQETQYF. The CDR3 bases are TGTGCCAGCAGGAGGGGGCAAGAGACCCAGTACTTC.

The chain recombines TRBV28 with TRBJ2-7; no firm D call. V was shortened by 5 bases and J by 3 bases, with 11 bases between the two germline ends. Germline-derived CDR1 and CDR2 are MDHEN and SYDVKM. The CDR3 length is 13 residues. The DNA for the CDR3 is TGTGCCAGCAGTAATCCAGTTTTCTACGAGCAGTACTTC. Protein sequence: CASSNPVFYEQYF.

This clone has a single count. CDR3 bases: TGTGCCAGCAGCACATCCAGGGTATTCGGGGGCTACACCTTC. It yields the protein CASSTSRVFGGYTF. The chain joins TRBV11-2 to TRBJ1-2, with D maybe TRBD1 (5 bases). V was shortened by 5 bases and J by 8 bases, with 18 bases between the two germline ends. The CDR3 runs 14 residues. The germline CDR1 and CDR2 sequences are SGHAT and FQNNGV.

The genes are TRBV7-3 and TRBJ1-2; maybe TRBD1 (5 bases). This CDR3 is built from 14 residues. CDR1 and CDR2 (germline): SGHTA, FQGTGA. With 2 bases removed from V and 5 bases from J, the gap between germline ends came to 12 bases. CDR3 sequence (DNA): TGTGCCAGCAGCTTATCGGGGGAAGGGTATGGCTACACCTTC. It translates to CASSLSGEGYGYTF.

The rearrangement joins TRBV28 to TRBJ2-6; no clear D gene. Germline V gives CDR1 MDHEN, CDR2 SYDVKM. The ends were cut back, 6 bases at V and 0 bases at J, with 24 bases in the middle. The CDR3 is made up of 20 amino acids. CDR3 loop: CASRRTKRARVLSGANVLTF. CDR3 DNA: TGTGCCAGCAGACGAACGAAACGAGCAAGAGTACTCTCTGGGGCCAACGTCCTGACTTTC. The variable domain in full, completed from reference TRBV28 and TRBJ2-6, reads DVKVTQSSRYLVKRTGEKVFLECVQDMDHENMFWYRQDPGLGLRLIYFSYDVKMKEKGDIPEGYSVSREKKERFSLILESASTNQTSMYLCASRRTKRARVLSGANVLTFGAGSRLTVL.

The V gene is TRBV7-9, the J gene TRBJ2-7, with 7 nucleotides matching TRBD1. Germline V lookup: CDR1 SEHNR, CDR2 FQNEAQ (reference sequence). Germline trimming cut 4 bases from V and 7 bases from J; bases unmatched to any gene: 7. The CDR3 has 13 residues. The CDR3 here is CASSSISGGEQYF. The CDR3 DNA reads TGTGCCAGCAGCTCTATCTCAGGGGGAGAGCAGTACTTC.

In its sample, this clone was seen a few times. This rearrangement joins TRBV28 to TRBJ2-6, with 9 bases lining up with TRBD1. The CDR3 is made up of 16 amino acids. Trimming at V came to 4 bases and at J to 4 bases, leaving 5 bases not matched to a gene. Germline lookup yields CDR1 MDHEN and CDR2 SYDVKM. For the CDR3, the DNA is TGTGCCAGCAGTTCCAGGGACAGGGCCGGGGCCAACGTCCTGACTTTC. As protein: CASSSRDRAGANVLTF.

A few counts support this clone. The CDR3 region has the DNA TGTGCCAGCAGCTCCCAGGGACAGCCCGGGGATACGCAGTATTTT. It codes for CASSSQGQPGDTQYF. The chain has TRBV11-2 and TRBJ2-3, with TRBD1 matching 7 bases. The V gene's germline CDR1 is SGHAT and CDR2 FQNNGV. This CDR3 is 15 amino acids long. Unmatched junction bases numbered 10, after V lost 4 bases and J lost 6 bases.

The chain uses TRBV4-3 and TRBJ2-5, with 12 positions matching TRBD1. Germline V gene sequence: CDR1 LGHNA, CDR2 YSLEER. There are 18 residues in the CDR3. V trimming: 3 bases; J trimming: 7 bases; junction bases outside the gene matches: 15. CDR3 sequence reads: CASSQTPGGQGAFGTQYF. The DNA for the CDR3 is TGCGCCAGCAGCCAGACTCCGGGGGGACAGGGGGCGTTTGGGACCCAGTACTTC.

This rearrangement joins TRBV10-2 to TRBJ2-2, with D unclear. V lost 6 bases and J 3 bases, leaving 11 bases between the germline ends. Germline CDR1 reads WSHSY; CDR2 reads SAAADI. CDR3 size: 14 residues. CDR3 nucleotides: TGCGCCAGCAGGAAGGTTACAGACACCGGGGAGCTGTTTTTT. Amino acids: CASRKVTDTGELFF.

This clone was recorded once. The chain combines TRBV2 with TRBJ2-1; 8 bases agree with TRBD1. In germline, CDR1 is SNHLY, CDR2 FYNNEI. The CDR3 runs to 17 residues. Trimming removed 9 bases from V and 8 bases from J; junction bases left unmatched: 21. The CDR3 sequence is CASKTRPGQAGIDEQFF. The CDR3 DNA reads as TGTGCCAGTAAAACCCGGCCGGGACAGGCTGGTATCGATGAGCAGTTCTTC.

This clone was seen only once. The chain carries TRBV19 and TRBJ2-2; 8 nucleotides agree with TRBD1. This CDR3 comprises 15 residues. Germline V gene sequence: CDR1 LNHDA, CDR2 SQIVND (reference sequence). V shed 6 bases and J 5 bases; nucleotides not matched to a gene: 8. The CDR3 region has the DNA TGTGCCAGTAGCAGCCACAGGGGGTTGACCGGGGAGCTGTTTTTT. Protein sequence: CASSSHRGLTGELFF.